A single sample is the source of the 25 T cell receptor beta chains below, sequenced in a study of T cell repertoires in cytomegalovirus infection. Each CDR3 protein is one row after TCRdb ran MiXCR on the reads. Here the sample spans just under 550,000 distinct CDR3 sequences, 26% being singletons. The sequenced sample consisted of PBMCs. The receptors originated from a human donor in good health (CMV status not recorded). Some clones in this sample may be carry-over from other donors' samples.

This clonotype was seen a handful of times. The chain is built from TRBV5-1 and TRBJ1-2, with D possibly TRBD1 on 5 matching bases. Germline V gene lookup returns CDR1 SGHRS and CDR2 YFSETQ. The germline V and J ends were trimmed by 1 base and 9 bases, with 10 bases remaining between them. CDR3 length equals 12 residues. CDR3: CASSLSEGSYTF. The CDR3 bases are TGCGCCAGCAGCTTGAGTGAGGGGAGCTACACCTTC.

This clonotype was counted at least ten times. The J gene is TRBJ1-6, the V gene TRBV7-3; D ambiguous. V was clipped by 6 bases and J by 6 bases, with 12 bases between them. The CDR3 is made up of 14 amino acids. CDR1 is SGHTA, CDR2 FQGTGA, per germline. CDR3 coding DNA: TGTGCCAGCAGTTCCGGGCGGTTTAATTCACCCCTCCACTTT. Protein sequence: CASSSGRFNSPLHF.

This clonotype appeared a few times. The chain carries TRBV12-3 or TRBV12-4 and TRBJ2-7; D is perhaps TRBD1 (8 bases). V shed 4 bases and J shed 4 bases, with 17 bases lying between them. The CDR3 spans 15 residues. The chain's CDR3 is CASSYLQGGVYEQYV. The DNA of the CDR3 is TGTGCCAGCAGTTACCTACAGGGGGGGGTTTACGAGCAGTACGTC.

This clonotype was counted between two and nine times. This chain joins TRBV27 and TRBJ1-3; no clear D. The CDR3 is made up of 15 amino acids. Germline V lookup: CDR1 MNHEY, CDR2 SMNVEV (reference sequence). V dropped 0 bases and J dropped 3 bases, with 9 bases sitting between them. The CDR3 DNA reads TGTGCCAGCAGTTTATCGTCCTCGAGTGGAAACACCATATATTTT. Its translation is CASSLSSSSGNTIYF.

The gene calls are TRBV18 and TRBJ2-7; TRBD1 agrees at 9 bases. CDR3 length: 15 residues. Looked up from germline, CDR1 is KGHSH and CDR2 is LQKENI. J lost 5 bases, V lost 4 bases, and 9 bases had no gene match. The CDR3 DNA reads TGTGCCAGCTCACGAAACCGGGACAGGGACCACGAGCAGTACTTC. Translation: CASSRNRDRDHEQYF.

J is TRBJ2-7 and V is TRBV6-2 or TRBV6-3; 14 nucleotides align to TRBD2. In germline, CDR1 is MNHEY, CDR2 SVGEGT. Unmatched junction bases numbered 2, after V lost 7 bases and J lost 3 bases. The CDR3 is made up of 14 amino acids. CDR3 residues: CASTTSGRGYEQYF. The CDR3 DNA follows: TGTGCCAGCACGACTAGCGGGAGGGGCTACGAGCAGTACTTC.

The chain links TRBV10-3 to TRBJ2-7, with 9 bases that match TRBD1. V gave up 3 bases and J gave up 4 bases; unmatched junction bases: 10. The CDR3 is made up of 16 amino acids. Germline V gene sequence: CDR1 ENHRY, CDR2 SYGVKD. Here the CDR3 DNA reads TGTGCCATCAGTGACCAACAGACAGGGGGAAAGTACGAGCAGTACTTC. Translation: CAISDQQTGGKYEQYF.

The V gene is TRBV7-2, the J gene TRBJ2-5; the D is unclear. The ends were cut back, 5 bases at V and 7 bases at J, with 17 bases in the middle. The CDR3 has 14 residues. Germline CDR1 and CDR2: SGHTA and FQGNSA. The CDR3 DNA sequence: TGTGCCAGCAGCCCCCGCTTGACCCGTGGGACCCAGTACTTC. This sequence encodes CASSPRLTRGTQYF.

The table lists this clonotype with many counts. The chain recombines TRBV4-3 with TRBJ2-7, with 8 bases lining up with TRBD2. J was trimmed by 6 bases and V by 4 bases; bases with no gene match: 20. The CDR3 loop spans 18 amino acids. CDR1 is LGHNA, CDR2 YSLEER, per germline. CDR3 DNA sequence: TGCGCCAGCAGCCCCTCCTTCCCCGCGGGACTAGTCCTTGGCGAGCAGTACTTC. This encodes CASSPSFPAGLVLGEQYF.

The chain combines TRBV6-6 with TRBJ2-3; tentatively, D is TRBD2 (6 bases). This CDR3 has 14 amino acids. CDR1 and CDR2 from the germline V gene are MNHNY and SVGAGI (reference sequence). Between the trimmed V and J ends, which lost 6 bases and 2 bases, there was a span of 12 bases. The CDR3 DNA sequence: TGTGCCAGCAGAACTAGCACAAACACAGATACGCAGTATTTT. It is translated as CASRTSTNTDTQYF.

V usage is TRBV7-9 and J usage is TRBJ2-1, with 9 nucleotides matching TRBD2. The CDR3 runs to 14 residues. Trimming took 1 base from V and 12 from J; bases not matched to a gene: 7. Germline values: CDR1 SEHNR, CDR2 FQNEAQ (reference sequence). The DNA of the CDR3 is TGTGCCAGCAGCTTAGAGGTAGCGGGAGTACGGCAGTTCTTC. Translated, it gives CASSLEVAGVRQFF.

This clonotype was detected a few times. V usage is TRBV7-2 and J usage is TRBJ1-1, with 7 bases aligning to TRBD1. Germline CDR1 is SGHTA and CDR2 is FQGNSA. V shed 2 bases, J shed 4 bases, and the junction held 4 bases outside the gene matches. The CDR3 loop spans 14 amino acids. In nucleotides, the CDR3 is TGTGCCAGCAGCTTAATGGCAGGGGGCACTGAAGCTTTCTTT. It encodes CASSLMAGGTEAFF.

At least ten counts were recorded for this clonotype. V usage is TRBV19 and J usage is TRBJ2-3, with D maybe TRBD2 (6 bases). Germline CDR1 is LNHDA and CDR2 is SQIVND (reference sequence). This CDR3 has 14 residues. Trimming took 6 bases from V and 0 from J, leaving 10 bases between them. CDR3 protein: CASSQSGSTDTQYF. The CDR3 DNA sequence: TGTGCCAGTAGCCAAAGCGGGAGCACAGATACGCAGTATTTT.

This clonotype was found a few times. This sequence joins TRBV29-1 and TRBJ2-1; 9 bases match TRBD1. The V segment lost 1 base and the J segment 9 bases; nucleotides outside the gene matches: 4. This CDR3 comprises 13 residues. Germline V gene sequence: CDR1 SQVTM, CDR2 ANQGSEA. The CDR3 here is CSVEGQGGSEQFF. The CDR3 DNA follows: TGCAGCGTTGAAGGACAGGGGGGCAGTGAGCAGTTCTTC.

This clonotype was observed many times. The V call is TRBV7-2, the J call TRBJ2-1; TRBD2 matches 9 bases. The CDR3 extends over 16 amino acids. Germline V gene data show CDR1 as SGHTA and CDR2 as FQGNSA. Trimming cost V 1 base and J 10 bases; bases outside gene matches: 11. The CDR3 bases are TGTGCCAGCAGCTTAGTCCCCGCGGGAGGGCCGGGGGAGCAGTTCTTC. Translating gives CASSLVPAGGPGEQFF. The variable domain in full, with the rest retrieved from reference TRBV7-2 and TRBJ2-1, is GAGVSQSPSNKVTEKGKDVELRCDPISGHTALYWYRQSLGQGLEFLIYFQGNSAPDKSGLPSDRFSAERTGGSVSTLTIQRTQQEDSAVYLCASSLVPAGGPGEQFFGPGTRLTVL.

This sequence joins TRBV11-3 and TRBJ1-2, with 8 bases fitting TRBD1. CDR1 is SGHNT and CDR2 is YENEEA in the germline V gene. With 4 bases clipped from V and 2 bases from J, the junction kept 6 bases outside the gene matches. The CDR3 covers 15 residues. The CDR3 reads CASSSGQEHNYGYTF. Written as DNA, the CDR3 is TGTGCCAGCAGCTCGGGACAGGAACACAACTATGGCTACACCTTC.

The CDR3 loop reads CASSQDQNRRYEQYV. The CDR3 DNA is TGCGCCAGCAGCCAAGATCAAAACCGACGCTACGAGCAGTACGTC. V usage is TRBV4-1 and J usage is TRBJ2-7; D unresolved. The CDR3 is 15 residues long. Per the germline V gene, CDR1 is MGHRA and CDR2 is YSYEKL. The germline V and J ends were trimmed by 0 bases and 3 bases, with 12 bases remaining between them.

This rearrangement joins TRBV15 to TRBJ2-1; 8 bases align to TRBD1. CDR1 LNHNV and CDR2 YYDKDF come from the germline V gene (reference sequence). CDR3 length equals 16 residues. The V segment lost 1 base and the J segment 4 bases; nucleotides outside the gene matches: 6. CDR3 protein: CATSRARTGIYNEQFF. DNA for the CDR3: TGTGCCACCAGCAGAGCCCGGACAGGGATATACAATGAGCAGTTCTTC.

CDR3 residues: CASRGQASQPQHF. CDR3 in DNA: TGTGCCAGCAGGGGACAGGCGAGTCAGCCCCAGCATTTT. The chain combines TRBV12-3 or TRBV12-4 with TRBJ1-5; 8 bases agree with TRBD1. The junction had 4 bases not matched to a gene; V was cut back by 6 bases and J by 6 bases. The CDR3 spans 13 residues.

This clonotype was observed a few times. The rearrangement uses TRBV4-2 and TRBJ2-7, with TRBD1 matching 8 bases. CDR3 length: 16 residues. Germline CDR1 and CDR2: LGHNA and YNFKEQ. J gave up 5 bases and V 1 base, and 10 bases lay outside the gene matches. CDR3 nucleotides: TGTGCCAGCAGCCAAGTGGGAGACAGGGGTGGCAACGAGCAGTACTTC. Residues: CASSQVGDRGGNEQYF.

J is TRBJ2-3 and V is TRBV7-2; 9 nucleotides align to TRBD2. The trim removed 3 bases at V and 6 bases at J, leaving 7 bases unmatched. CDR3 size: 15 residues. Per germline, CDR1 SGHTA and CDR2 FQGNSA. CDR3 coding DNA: TGTGCCAGCAGCTTCCGCCTAGCGGGAAGCGATACGCAGTATTTT. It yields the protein CASSFRLAGSDTQYF.

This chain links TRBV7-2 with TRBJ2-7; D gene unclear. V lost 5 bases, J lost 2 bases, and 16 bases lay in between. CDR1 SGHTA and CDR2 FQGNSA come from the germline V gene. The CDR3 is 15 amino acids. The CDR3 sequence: CASSPFPSWPYEQYF. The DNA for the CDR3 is TGTGCCAGCAGCCCATTTCCCTCCTGGCCCTACGAGCAGTACTTC.

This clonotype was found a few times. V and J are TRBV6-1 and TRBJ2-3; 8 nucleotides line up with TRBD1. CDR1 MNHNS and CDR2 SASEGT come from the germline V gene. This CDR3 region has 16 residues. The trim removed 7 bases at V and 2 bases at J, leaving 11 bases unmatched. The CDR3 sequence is CASNVMTGVITDTQYF. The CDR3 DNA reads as TGTGCCAGCAACGTTATGACAGGGGTAATCACAGATACGCAGTATTTT.

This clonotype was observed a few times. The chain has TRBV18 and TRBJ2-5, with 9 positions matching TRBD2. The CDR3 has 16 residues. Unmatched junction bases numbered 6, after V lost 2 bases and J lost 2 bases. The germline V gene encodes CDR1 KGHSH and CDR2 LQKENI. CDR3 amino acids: CASSPIAGDLQETQYF. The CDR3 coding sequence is TGTGCCAGCTCACCAATAGCGGGAGACTTACAAGAGACCCAGTACTTC.

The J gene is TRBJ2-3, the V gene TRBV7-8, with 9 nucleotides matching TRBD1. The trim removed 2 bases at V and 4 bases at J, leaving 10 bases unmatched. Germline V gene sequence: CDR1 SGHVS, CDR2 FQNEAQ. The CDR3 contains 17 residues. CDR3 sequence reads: CASSLLVDRGAADTQYF. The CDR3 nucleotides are TGTGCCAGCAGCTTATTGGTGGACAGGGGCGCGGCAGATACGCAGTATTTT.